The entry below describes one T cell receptor (beta chain). The data stem from a study of T cell changes during pregnancy in multiple sclerosis. Generated by immunoSEQ multiplex PCR, the TCRdb table keeps only in-frame clones and is missing some. This sample yields roughly 40,000 clones, of which approximately 91% are seen a single time; 0.7% to 0.95% belongs to the top ten. Trimming took 0 bases from V and 0 from J, leaving 12 bases between them. Germline-derived CDR1 and CDR2 are SGHNT and YYREEE (reference sequence). The CDR3 covers 16 residues. The input for sequencing was CD4+ T cells from peripheral blood mononuclear cells, taken before pregnancy. J is TRBJ2-5 and V is TRBV5-4; D is undetermined. The receptor was isolated from a female donor with multiple sclerosis, enrolled in a pregnancy study. The chain's CDR3 is CASSLENTPYQETQYF. Here the CDR3 DNA reads TGTGCCAGCAGCTTGGAGAATACTCCGTACCAAGAGACCCAGTACTTC.